The 12 T cell receptor beta chains presented below share a single source sample, sequenced in a study of control samples from healthy donors and cancer patients. Clones were read by immunoSEQ multiplex PCR, and TCRdb kept only the in-frame ones, dropping some. The sample carries 85,000 to 100,000 clones, about four fifths recorded once. The sample comprised blood. These receptor sequences come from a man between 60 and 75 years old in good health.

The chain links TRBV30 to TRBJ2-2; 7 positions agree with TRBD2. The CDR3 is 15 amino acids. Germline loops: CDR1 GTSNPN, CDR2 SVGIG (reference sequence). J was trimmed by 5 bases and V by 7 bases; bases with no gene match: 13. CDR3 DNA: TGTGCCTCGGACCATGGGCGGGAGCGAACCGGGGAGCTGTTTTTT. Its protein is CASDHGRERTGELFF.

This chain uses TRBV5-1 with TRBJ2-7, with a weak D call TRBD2 (6 bases). CDR1 and CDR2 from the germline V gene are SGHRS and YFSETQ. This CDR3 has 14 amino acids. The germline V and J ends were trimmed by 0 bases and 6 bases, with 13 bases remaining between them. CDR3 protein: CASSLGGEQPEQYF. In nucleotides, the CDR3 is TGCGCCAGCAGCTTGGGGGGGGAGCAACCCGAGCAGTACTTC.

J is TRBJ1-4 and V is TRBV3-1 (or the pseudogene TRBV3-2); D uncertain. The V end was cut by 2 bases, the J end by 14 bases, with 9 bases between. The CDR3 has 11 amino acids. Germline CDR1 reads LGHDT; CDR2 reads YNNKEL (reference sequence). CDR3 region: CASSQSFRLFF. CDR3 DNA sequence: TGTGCCAGCAGCCAAAGTTTTAGGCTGTTTTTT.

Only a few counts were recorded for this clone. This CDR3 is CASPQTDNSPLHF. CDR3 nucleotide sequence: TGTGCCAGCCCTCAAACGGATAATTCACCCCTCCACTTT. V and J are TRBV27 and TRBJ1-6; D is unclear. The CDR3 has 13 amino acids. Germline CDR1 is MNHEY and CDR2 is SMNVEV (reference sequence). Between the trimmed V and J ends, which lost 8 bases and 5 bases, there was a span of 10 bases.

This clone was counted once. This chain uses TRBV28 with TRBJ1-2; maybe TRBD1 (5 bases). Germline CDR1 and CDR2: MDHEN and SYDVKM. V was trimmed by 3 bases and J by 2 bases, leaving 16 bases between them. CDR3 length equals 16 residues. The CDR3 loop reads CASSFGDQRSNYGYTF. In DNA form, the CDR3 reads TGTGCCAGCAGTTTTGGGGACCAGCGATCGAACTATGGCTACACCTTC.

The J gene is TRBJ1-1, the V gene TRBV2; D unclear. V was shortened by 5 bases and J by 8 bases, with 12 bases between the two germline ends. CDR1 is SNHLY and CDR2 is FYNNEI in the germline V gene. This CDR3 has 12 residues. In nucleotides, the CDR3 is TGTGCCAGCAGTCGCGTTCAGGCCGAAGCTTTCTTT. Translated, it gives CASSRVQAEAFF.

This clone occurred once. J is TRBJ2-2 and V is TRBV12-2. TRBV12-2 is labeled a pseudogene. This CDR3 comprises 16 residues. The DNA of the CDR3 is TGTGCAAGTCGCTTATTGGGCGAGGAGAAGGAAGGGGAGCTGTTTTTT. It yields the protein CASRLLGEEKEGELFF.

J is TRBJ1-6 and V is TRBV7-9, with D perhaps matching TRBD1 (5 bases). Germline-derived CDR1 and CDR2 are SEHNR and FQNEAQ (reference sequence). There are 14 residues in the CDR3. V was pared by 5 bases and J by 3 bases, with 8 bases between. CDR3 sequence reads: CASSQDSYNSPLHF. CDR3 nucleotide sequence: TGTGCCAGCAGCCAAGACAGCTATAATTCACCCCTCCACTTT.

The rearrangement links TRBV21-1 to TRBJ1-5. TRBV21-1 is annotated as a pseudogene. This CDR3 is built from 16 residues. CDR3 sequence (DNA): TGTGCCAGCAGCACATCAGACACGTTTAGCATGCAGCCCCAGCATTTT. This encodes CASSTSDTFSMQPQHF.

CDR3 DNA: TGTGCCCTAAACAGATTTGAAGATAGCAATCAGCCCCAGCATTTT. As protein: CALNRFEDSNQPQHF. This sequence joins TRBV28 and TRBJ1-5; no definite D call. This CDR3 has 15 residues. Germline V gene sequence: CDR1 MDHEN, CDR2 SYDVKM. Deletions cut 11 bases from V and 0 bases from J, with 17 bases between.

This clone was recorded many times. The J gene is TRBJ2-1, the V gene TRBV10-1, with 9 bases matching TRBD2. The CDR3 is made up of 15 amino acids. V trimming: 5 bases; J trimming: 8 bases; junction bases outside the gene matches: 10. Germline CDR1 reads WNHNN; CDR2 reads SYGVQD (reference sequence). The CDR3 DNA reads as TGCGCCAGCAGTTCAGCGGGAGGTACTTTCGATGAGCAGTTCTTC. Its translation: CASSSAGGTFDEQFF.

J is TRBJ1-1 and V is TRBV28; 9 bases map to TRBD1. V shed 5 bases, J shed 4 bases, and the junction held 8 bases outside the gene matches. Germline V lookup: CDR1 MDHEN, CDR2 SYDVKM. The CDR3 has 15 residues. The CDR3 sequence: CASSEDRGLGTEAFF. The CDR3 region has the DNA TGTGCCAGCAGTGAGGACAGGGGCTTGGGCACTGAAGCTTTCTTT. Together with reference TRBV28 and TRBJ1-1, the CDR3 gives the full variable domain: DVKVTQSSRYLVKRTGEKVFLECVQDMDHENMFWYRQDPGLGLRLIYFSYDVKMKEKGDIPEGYSVSREKKERFSLILESASTNQTSMYLCASSEDRGLGTEAFFGQGTRLTVV.